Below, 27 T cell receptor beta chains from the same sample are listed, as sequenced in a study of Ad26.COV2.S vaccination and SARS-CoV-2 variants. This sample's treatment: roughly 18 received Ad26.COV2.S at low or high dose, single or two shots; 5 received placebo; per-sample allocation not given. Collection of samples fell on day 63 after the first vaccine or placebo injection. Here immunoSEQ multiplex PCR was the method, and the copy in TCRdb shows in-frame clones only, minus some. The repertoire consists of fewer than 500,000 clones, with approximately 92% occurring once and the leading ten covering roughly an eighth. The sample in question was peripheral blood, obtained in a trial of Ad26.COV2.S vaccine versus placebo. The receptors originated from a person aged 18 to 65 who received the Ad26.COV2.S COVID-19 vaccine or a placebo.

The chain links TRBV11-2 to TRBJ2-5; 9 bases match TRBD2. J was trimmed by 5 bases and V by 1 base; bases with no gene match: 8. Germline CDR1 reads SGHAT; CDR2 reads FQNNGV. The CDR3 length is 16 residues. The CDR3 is CASSLVIAGDEETQYF. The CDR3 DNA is TGTGCCAGCAGCTTAGTTATAGCGGGAGATGAGGAGACCCAGTACTTC.

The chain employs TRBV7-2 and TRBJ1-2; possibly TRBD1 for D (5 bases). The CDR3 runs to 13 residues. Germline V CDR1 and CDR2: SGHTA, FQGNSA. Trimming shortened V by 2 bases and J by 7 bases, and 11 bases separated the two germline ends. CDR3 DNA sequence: TGTGCCAGCAGCTTAACCAGGGTTGGTGGCTACACCTTC. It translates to CASSLTRVGGYTF.

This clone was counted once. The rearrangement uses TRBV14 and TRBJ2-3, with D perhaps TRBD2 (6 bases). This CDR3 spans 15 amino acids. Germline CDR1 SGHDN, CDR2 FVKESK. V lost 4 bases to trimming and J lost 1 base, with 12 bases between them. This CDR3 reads CASSPTRKGTDTQYF. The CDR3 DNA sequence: TGTGCCAGCAGCCCGACTAGAAAAGGCACAGATACGCAGTATTTT.

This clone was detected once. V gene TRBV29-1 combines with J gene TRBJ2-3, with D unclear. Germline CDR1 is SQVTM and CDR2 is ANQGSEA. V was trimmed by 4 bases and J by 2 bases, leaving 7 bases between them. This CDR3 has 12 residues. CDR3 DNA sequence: TGCAGCGTTGGAGTAGCCACAGATACGCAGTATTTT. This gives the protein CSVGVATDTQYF.

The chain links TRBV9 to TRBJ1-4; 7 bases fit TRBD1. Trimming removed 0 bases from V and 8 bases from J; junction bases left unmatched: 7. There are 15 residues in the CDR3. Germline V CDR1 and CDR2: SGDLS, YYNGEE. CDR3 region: CASSVAQGVGEKLFF. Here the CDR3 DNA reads TGTGCCAGCAGCGTAGCTCAGGGGGTAGGAGAAAAACTGTTTTTT.

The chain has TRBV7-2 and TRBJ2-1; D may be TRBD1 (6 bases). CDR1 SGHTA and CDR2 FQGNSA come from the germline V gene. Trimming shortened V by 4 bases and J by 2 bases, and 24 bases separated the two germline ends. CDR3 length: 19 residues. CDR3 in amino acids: CASSYRRIPRDTTYNEQFF. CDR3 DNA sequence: TGTGCCAGCAGCTACAGGCGTATCCCCCGGGACACTACCTACAATGAGCAGTTCTTC.

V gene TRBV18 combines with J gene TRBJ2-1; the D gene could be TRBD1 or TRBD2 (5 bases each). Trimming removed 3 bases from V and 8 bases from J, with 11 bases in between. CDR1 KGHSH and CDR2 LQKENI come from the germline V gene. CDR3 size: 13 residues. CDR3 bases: TGTGCCAGCTCACCTGGCAGGGACCATGAGCAGTTCTTC. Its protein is CASSPGRDHEQFF.

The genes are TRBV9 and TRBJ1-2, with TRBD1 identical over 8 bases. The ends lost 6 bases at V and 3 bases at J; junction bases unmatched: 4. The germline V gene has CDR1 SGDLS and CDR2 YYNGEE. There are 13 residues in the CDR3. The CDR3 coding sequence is TGTGCCAGCACCCCGACAGGGGACTATGGCTACACCTTC. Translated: CASTPTGDYGYTF.

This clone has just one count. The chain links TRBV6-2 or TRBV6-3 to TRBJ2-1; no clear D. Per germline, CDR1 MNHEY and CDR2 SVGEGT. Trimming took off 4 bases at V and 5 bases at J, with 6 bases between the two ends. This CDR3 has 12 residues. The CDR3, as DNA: TGTGCCAGCAGTTGGGGTAACAATGAGCAGTTCTTC. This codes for CASSWGNNEQFF.

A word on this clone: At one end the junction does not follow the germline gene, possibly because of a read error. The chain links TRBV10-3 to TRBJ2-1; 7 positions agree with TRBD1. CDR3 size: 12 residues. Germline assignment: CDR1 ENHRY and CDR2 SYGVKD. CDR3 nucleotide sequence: TGTGCCATCCGTGACAGGGAAAATGAGCAGTTCTTC. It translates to CAIRDRENEQFF.

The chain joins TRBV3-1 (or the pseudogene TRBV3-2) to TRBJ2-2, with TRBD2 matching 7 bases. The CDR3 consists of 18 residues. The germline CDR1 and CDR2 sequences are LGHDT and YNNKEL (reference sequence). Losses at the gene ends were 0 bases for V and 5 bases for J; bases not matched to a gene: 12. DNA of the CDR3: TGTGCCAGCAGCCAAGACCCAGCGGGAATGTTAAGGACCGGGGAGCTGTTTTTT. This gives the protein CASSQDPAGMLRTGELFF.

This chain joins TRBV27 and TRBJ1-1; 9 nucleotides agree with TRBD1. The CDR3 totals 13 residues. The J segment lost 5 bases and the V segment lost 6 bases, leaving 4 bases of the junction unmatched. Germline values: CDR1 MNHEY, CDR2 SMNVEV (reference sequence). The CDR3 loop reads CASRWTGETEAFF. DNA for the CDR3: TGTGCCAGCAGGTGGACAGGGGAGACTGAAGCTTTCTTT.

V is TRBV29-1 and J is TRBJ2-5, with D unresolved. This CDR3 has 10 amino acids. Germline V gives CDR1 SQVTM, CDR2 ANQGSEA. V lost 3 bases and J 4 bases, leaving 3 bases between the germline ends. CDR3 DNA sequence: TGCAGCGTTGATCGAGAGACCCAGTACTTC. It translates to CSVDRETQYF.

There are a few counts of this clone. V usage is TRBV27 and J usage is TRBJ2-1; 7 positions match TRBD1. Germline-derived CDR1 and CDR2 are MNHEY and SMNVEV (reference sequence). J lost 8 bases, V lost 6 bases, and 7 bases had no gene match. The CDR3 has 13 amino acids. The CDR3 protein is CASRSTGTYEQFF. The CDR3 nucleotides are TGTGCCAGCAGATCGACAGGGACCTATGAGCAGTTCTTC.

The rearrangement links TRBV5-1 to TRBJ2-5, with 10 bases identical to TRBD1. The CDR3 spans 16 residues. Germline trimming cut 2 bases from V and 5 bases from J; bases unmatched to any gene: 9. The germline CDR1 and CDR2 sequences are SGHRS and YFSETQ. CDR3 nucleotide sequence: TGCGCCAGCAGCTTACGACAGGGGGCAACGGAGGAGACCCAGTACTTC. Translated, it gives CASSLRQGATEETQYF.

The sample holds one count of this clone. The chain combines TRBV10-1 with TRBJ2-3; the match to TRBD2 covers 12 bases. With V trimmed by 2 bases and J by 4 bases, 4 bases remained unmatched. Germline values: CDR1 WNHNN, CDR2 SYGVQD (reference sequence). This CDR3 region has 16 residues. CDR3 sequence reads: CASSELLAGGSDTQYF. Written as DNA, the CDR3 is TGCGCCAGCAGTGAGCTTCTAGCGGGAGGGTCAGATACGCAGTATTTT.

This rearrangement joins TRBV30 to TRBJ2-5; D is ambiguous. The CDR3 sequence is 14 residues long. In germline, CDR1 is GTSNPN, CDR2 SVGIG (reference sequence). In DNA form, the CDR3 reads TGTGCTGTGGAGAGTACCCAGAGCCAAGAGACCCAGTACTTC. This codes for CAVESTQSQETQYF.

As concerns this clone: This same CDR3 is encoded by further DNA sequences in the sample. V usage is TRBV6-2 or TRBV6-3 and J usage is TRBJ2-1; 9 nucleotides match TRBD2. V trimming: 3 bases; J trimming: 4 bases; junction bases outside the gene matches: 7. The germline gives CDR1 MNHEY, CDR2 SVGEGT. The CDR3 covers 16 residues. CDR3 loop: CASSYLTSGLYNEQFF. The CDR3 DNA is TGTGCCAGCAGTTATCTTACTAGCGGGTTATACAATGAGCAGTTCTTC.

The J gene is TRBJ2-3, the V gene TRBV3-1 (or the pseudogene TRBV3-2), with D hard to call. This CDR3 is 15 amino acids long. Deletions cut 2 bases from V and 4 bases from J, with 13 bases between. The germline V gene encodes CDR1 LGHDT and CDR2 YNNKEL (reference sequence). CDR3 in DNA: TGTGCCAGCAGCCAATGGCCTTCGAAGGCAGATACGCAGTATTTT. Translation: CASSQWPSKADTQYF.

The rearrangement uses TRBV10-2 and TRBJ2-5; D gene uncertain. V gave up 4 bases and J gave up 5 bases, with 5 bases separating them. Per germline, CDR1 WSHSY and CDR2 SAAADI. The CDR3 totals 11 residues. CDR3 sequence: CASSVVETQYF. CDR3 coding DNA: TGCGCCAGCAGTGTAGTCGAGACCCAGTACTTC.

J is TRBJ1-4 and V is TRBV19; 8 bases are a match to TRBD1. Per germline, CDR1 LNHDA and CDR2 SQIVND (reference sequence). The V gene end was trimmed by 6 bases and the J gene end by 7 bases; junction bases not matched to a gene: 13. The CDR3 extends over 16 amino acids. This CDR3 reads CASRTSRTGLSEKLFF. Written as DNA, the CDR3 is TGTGCCAGTAGGACTTCTCGGACAGGGTTAAGTGAAAAACTGTTTTTT.

The DNA of the CDR3 is TGTGCCAGCAGCGGAAACAGGGGGCTCTACGAGCAGTACTTC. Encoded protein: CASSGNRGLYEQYF. The chain recombines TRBV7-2 with TRBJ2-7; the match to TRBD1 covers 9 bases. This CDR3 comprises 14 residues. Germline V lookup: CDR1 SGHTA, CDR2 FQGNSA. Trimming took 5 bases from V and 3 from J; bases not matched to a gene: 5.

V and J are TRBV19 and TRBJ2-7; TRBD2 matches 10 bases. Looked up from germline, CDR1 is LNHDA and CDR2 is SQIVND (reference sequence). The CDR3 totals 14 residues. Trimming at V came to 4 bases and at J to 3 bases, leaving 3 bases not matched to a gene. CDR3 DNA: TGTGCCAGTAGTAGAAGGACTAGCGGCTACGAGCAGTACTTC. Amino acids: CASSRRTSGYEQYF.

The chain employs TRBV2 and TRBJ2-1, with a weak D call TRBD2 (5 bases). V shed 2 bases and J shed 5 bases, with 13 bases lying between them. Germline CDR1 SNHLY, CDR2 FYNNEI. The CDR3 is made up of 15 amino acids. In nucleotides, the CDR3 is TGTGCCAGCAGTGAAAGGAGGAATCCCAACAATGAGCAGTTCTTC. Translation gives CASSERRNPNNEQFF.

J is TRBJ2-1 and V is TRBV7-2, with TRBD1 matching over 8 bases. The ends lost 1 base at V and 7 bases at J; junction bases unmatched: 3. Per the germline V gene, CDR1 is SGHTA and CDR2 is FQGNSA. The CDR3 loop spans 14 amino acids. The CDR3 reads CASSLGQGWNEQFF. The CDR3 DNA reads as TGTGCCAGCAGCTTAGGACAGGGGTGGAATGAGCAGTTCTTC.

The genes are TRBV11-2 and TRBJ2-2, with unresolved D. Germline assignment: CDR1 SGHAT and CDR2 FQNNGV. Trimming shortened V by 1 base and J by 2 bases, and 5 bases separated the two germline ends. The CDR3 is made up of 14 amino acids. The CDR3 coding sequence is TGTGCCAGCAGCTTAGTACACAACACCGGGGAGCTGTTTTTT. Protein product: CASSLVHNTGELFF. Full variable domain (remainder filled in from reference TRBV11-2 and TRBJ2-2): EAGVAQSPRYKIIEKRQSVAFWCNPISGHATLYWYQQILGQGPKLLIQFQNNGVVDDSQLPKDRFSAERLKGVDSTLKIQPAKLEDSAVYLCASSLVHNTGELFFGEGSRLTVL.

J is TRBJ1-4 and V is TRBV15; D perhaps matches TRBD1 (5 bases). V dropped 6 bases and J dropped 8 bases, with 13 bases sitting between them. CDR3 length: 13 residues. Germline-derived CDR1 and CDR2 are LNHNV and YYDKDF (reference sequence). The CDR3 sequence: CATSRRVNEKLFF. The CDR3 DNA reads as TGTGCCACCAGTCGCAGGGTTAACGAAAAACTGTTTTTT.